What follows are 3 T cell receptor beta chains derived from one specimen sequenced in a study of T-cell memory formation after mild COVID-19 (dated by TCRdb to 2020 to 2023). Library creation used 5' RACE. The sequencer listed for this sample is Illumina NovaSeq 6000. TCRdb reprocessing: public reads trimmed at Q25 with fastp, clones called with MiXCR, in-frame beta chains kept. Every distinct CDR3 protein forms one entry, paired with its most common genes and DNA. Across this sample there are roughly 580,000 distinct CDR3 sequences, with roughly 17% seen only once. The ten largest clones add up to approximately 12% of the sample. The sequencing input was PBMCs or a T cell subset sorted from them (not recorded which). The receptors were gathered from an adult woman who had mild COVID-19 (a few samples of this study predate the infection). The sample titles of this study are shuffled in the database, so cell type and time point are left out; the donor was told from shared clones.

The chain combines TRBV12-3 or TRBV12-4 with TRBJ2-1, with D perhaps TRBD1 (5 bases). The CDR3 covers 14 residues. Trimming took 5 bases from V and 3 from J, leaving 11 bases between them. The CDR3 DNA reads as TGTGCCAGCAGTACCTCGGACAACTACAATGAGCAGTTCTTC. Protein sequence: CASSTSDNYNEQFF.

This clonotype occurred a few times. The chain combines TRBV6-2 or TRBV6-3 with TRBJ1-1; D remains unclear. The germline gives CDR1 MNHEY, CDR2 SVGEGT. Between the trimmed V and J ends, which lost 6 bases and 3 bases, there was a span of 20 bases. This CDR3 region has 16 residues. The CDR3 DNA follows: TGTGCCAGCAGCCATACGGCAGCGCCCGGGCACACTGAAGCTTTCTTT. It translates to CASSHTAAPGHTEAFF.

This clonotype has just a few counts. A single base separates this from a much larger clone, so it may be a read error. The CDR3 ends on some other residue instead of the conserved phenylalanine or tryptophan, so this is likely a read error. This chain links TRBV20-1 with TRBJ2-7, with D perhaps matching TRBD2 (5 bases). Germline CDR1 is DFQATT and CDR2 is SNEGSKA (reference sequence). With 5 bases removed from V and 4 bases from J, the gap between germline ends came to 18 bases. This CDR3 is built from 14 residues. CDR3 nucleotides: TGCAGTGCTCTCCCCCCCGGGAATTGGTACGAGCAGTACTTA. It translates to CSALPPGNWYEQYL.